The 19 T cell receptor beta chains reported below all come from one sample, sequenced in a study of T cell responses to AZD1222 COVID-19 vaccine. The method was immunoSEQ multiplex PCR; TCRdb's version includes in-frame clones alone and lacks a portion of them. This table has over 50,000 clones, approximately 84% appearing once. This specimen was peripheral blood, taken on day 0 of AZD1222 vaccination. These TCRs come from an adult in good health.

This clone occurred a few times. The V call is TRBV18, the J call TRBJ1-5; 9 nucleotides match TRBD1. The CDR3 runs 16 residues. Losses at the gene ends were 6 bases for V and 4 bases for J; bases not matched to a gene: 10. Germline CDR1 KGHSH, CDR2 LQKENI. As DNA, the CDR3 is TGTGCCAGCTCCCGGGGGGGACAGGGCACTAATCAGCCCCAGCATTTT. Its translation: CASSRGGQGTNQPQHF.

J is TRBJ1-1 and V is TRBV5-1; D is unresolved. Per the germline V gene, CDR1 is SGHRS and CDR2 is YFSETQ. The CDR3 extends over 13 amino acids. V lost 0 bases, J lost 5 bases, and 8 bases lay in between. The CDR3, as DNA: TGCGCCAGCAGCTTGGATACGAGAACTGAAGCTTTCTTT. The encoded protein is CASSLDTRTEAFF.

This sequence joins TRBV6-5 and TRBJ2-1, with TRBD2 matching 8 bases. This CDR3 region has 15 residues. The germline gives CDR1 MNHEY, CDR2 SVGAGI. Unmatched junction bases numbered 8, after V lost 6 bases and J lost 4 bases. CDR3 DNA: TGTGCCAGCAGCCCCGGGACTAGGGCATACAATGAGCAGTTCTTC. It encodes CASSPGTRAYNEQFF.

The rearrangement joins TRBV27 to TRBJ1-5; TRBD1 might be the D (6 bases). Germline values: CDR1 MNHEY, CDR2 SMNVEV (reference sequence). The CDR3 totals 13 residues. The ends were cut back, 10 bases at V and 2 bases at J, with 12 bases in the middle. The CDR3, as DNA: TGTGCCACTGGGGGCAGGGGCAATCAGCCCCAGCATTTT. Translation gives CATGGRGNQPQHF.

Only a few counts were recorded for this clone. CDR3 in amino acids: CASSTTIQGNQPQHF. CDR3 DNA: TGTGCCAGTAGTACCACTATTCAGGGCAATCAGCCCCAGCATTTT. V and J are TRBV19 and TRBJ1-5, with no clear D. Germline CDR1 reads LNHDA; CDR2 reads SQIVND (reference sequence). The V and J ends lost 4 bases and 2 bases respectively, with 12 bases between them. The CDR3 sequence is 15 residues long.

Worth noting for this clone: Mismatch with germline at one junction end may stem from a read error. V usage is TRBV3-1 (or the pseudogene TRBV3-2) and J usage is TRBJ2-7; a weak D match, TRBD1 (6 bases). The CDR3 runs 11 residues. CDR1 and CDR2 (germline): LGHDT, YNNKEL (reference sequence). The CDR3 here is CASSQAGHPWF. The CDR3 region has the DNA TGTGCCAGCAGCCAAGCGGGACACCCTTGGTTC.

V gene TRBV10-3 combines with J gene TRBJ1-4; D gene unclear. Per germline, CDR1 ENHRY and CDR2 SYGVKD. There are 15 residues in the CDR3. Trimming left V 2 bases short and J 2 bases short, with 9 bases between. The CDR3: CAISEAKATNEKLFF. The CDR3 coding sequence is TGTGCCATCAGTGAGGCCAAGGCGACTAATGAAAAACTGTTTTTT.

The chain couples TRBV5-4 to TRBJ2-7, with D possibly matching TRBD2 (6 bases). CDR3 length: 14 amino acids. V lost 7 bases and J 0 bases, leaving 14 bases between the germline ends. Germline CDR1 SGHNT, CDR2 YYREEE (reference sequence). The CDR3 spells CASQKGGNSYEQYF. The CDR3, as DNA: TGTGCCAGCCAAAAGGGCGGGAACTCCTACGAGCAGTACTTC.

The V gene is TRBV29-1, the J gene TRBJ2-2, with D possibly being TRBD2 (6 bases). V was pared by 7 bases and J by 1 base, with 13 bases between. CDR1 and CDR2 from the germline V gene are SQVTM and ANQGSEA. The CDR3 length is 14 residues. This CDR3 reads CSASGLQNTGELFF. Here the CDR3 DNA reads TGCAGCGCCTCGGGACTTCAGAACACCGGGGAGCTGTTTTTT.

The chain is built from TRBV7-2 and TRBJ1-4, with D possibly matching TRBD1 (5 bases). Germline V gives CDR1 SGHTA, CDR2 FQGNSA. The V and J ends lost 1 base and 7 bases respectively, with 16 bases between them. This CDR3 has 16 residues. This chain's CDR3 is CASSLGPGDDAEKLFF. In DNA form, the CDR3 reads TGTGCCAGCAGCTTAGGCCCGGGGGACGATGCTGAAAAACTGTTTTTT.

CDR3 protein: CASSPDRTMDYTF. The CDR3 DNA follows: TGTGCCAGCAGCCCGGACAGGACTATGGACTACACCTTC. The chain employs TRBV7-9 and TRBJ1-2; 7 bases line up with TRBD1. The germline V gene encodes CDR1 SEHNR and CDR2 FQNEAQ (reference sequence). V shed 5 bases and J 10 bases; nucleotides not matched to a gene: 10. This CDR3 is built from 13 residues.

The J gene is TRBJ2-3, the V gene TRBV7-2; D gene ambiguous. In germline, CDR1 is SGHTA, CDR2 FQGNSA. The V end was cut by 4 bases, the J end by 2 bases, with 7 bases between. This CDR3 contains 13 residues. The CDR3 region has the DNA TGTGCCAGCAGCTCTCCTGCCACAGATACGCAGTATTTT. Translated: CASSSPATDTQYF.

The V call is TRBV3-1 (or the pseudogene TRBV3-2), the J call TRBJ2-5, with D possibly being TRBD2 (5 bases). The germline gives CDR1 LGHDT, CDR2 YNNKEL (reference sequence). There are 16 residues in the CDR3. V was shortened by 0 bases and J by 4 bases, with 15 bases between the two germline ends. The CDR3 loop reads CASSQDMERAGETQYF. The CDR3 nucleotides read TGTGCCAGCAGCCAAGATATGGAGAGGGCCGGAGAGACCCAGTACTTC.

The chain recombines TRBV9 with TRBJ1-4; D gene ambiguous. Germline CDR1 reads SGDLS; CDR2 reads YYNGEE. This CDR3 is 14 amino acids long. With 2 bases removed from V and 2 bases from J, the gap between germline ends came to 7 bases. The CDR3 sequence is CASSVGVTNEKLFF. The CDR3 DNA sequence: TGTGCCAGCAGCGTTGGGGTCACTAATGAAAAACTGTTTTTT.

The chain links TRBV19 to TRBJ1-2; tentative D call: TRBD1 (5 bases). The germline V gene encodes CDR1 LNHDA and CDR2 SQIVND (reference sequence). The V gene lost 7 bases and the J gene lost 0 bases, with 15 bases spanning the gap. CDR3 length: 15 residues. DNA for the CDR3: TGTGCCAGTAACCCCCGGGACCCATCTAACTATGGCTACACCTTC. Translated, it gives CASNPRDPSNYGYTF.

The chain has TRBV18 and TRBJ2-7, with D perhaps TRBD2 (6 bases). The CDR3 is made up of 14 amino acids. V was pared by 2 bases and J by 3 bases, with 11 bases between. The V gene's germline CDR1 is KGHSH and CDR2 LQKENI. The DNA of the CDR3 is TGTGCCAGCTCACCAGCTAGCGACAACTACGAGCAGTACTTC. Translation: CASSPASDNYEQYF.

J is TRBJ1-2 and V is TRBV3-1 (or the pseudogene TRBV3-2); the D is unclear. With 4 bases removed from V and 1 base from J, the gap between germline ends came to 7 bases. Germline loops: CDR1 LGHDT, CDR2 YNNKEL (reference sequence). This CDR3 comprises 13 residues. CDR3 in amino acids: CASSLRSNYGYTF. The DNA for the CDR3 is TGTGCCAGCAGCCTACGAAGTAACTATGGCTACACCTTC.

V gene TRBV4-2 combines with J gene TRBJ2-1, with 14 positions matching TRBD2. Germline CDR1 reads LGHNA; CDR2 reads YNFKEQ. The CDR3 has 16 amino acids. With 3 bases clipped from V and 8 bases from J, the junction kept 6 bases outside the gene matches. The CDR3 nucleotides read TGTGCCAGCAGCCACGCCGGGACTAGCGGGAGCTATGAGCAGTTCTTC. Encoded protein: CASSHAGTSGSYEQFF.

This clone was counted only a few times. The CDR3 sequence is CASSPRTAGVDTQYF. For the CDR3, the DNA is TGTGCCAGCTCACCACGAACCGCGGGAGTAGATACGCAGTATTTT. The chain joins TRBV18 to TRBJ2-3; 7 bases are a match to TRBD2. In germline, CDR1 is KGHSH, CDR2 LQKENI. The CDR3 has 15 residues. J gave up 5 bases and V 1 base, and 6 bases lay outside the gene matches.